Shown below are 20 T cell receptor beta chains from a single sample sequenced in a study of a mutant IDH1 vaccine in newly diagnosed glioma. Clones were sequenced by immunoSEQ multiplex PCR, and TCRdb holds only the in-frame ones, with some missing. The table records some 100,000 clones, around 82% of them present only once. Time point denoted: baseline, week 1 (first vaccination visit). Treatment defined: pre-vaccination baseline after standard-of-care therapy. The material sequenced was PBMCs, taken from a glioma patient treated with radiotherapy, temozolomide or both. The receptors originated from a woman aged 45-65 years with glioma.

This clone has just a few counts. V usage is TRBV30 and J usage is TRBJ2-5, with D unresolved. The V end was cut by 0 bases, the J end by 5 bases, with 10 bases between. The germline V gene has CDR1 GTSNPN and CDR2 SVGIG (reference sequence). CDR3 length: 13 residues. The CDR3 DNA sequence: TGTGCCTGGAGTGTACGTATTCAGGAGACCCAGTACTTC. It translates to CAWSVRIQETQYF.

This clone was seen once. V is TRBV9 and J is TRBJ2-3; D ambiguous. The CDR3 is made up of 13 amino acids. V was pared by 4 bases and J by 1 base, with 7 bases between. Looked up from germline, CDR1 is SGDLS and CDR2 is YYNGEE. CDR3 amino acids: CASSPHGTDTQYF. CDR3 DNA: TGTGCCAGCAGCCCCCACGGCACAGATACGCAGTATTTT.

The V call is TRBV10-3, the J call TRBJ2-5; TRBD1 might be the D (5 bases). This CDR3 is built from 13 residues. In germline, CDR1 is ENHRY, CDR2 SYGVKD. V lost 4 bases to trimming and J lost 3 bases, with 9 bases between them. DNA for the CDR3: TGTGCCATCAGTGGGGGCCCAGAAGAGACCCAGTACTTC. The encoded protein is CAISGGPEETQYF.

V and J are TRBV6-5 and TRBJ2-1; possible D gene TRBD1, 5 bases. The ends were cut back, 4 bases at V and 7 bases at J, with 14 bases in the middle. From germline, CDR1 is MNHEY and CDR2 SVGAGI. This CDR3 contains 14 residues. The CDR3 DNA sequence: TGTGCCAGCAGTTTACAGGCCAAGAGTAATGAGCAGTTCTTC. The encoded protein is CASSLQAKSNEQFF.

The V call is TRBV5-4, the J call TRBJ2-1; 8 nucleotides line up with TRBD1. From germline, CDR1 is SGHNT and CDR2 YYREEE (reference sequence). The CDR3 sequence is 16 residues long. The V segment lost 1 base and the J segment 4 bases; nucleotides outside the gene matches: 7. CDR3 in amino acids: CASSLPSGQAYNEQFF. The CDR3 DNA is TGTGCCAGCAGCTTGCCCTCGGGACAGGCTTACAATGAGCAGTTCTTC.

V and J are TRBV19 and TRBJ1-1; tentatively, D is TRBD1 (6 bases). Germline V gene sequence: CDR1 LNHDA, CDR2 SQIVND (reference sequence). The V gene lost 5 bases and the J gene lost 5 bases, with 18 bases spanning the gap. The CDR3 covers 15 residues. The CDR3 region is CASSSQGGGPTEAFF. In DNA form, the CDR3 reads TGTGCCAGTAGTTCCCAAGGGGGGGGTCCTACTGAAGCTTTCTTT.

The V gene is TRBV4-3, the J gene TRBJ1-1, with a weak D call TRBD1 (5 bases). The CDR3 extends over 15 amino acids. Trimming stripped 0 bases from V and 6 bases from J, with 14 bases between. CDR1 LGHNA and CDR2 YSLEER come from the germline V gene. The CDR3 region is CASSQERDLGAEAFF. The CDR3 DNA reads TGCGCCAGCAGCCAAGAGAGGGACCTGGGCGCTGAAGCTTTCTTT.

The chain couples TRBV5-6 to TRBJ1-3; D gene uncertain. The CDR3 is 16 residues long. Germline V gene lookup returns CDR1 SGHDT and CDR2 YYEEEE. Trimming took off 3 bases at V and 0 bases at J, with 13 bases between the two ends. CDR3 sequence: CASSWGQVRSGNTIYF. The CDR3 bases are TGTGCCAGCAGCTGGGGTCAGGTACGCTCTGGAAACACCATATATTTT.

The rearrangement uses TRBV29-1 and TRBJ2-7, with D tentatively TRBD1 (5 bases). The CDR3 extends over 14 amino acids. Germline V CDR1 and CDR2: SQVTM, ANQGSEA. Trimming left V 3 bases short and J 4 bases short, with 16 bases between. The CDR3 bases are TGCAGCGTTGAGACAGTTTCCCAGTCTTACGAGCAGTACTTC. Protein product: CSVETVSQSYEQYF.

The V gene is TRBV6-1, the J gene TRBJ1-2, with D maybe TRBD1 (6 bases). This CDR3 has 16 residues. Germline V lookup: CDR1 MNHNS, CDR2 SASEGT. V dropped 0 bases and J dropped 4 bases, with 15 bases sitting between them. The CDR3 reads CASSEAFRQAAYGYTF. The CDR3 region has the DNA TGTGCCAGCAGTGAAGCGTTTAGACAGGCTGCCTATGGCTACACCTTC.

The CDR3 bases are TGTGCCAGCAGTGAACTACAGGGCGCTAACTATGGCTACACCTTC. Protein: CASSELQGANYGYTF. V usage is TRBV2 and J usage is TRBJ1-2; TRBD1 might be the D (6 bases). V was cut by 2 bases and J by 0 bases, with 10 bases left in between. From germline, CDR1 is SNHLY and CDR2 FYNNEI. The CDR3 runs 15 residues.

This CDR3 is CASSPGERDGGYTF. CDR3 coding DNA: TGTGCCAGCTCACCCGGGGAGAGGGACGGGGGCTACACCTTC. The chain couples TRBV18 to TRBJ1-2; weak D call: TRBD1 (5 bases). CDR3 length: 14 amino acids. Trimming took 3 bases from V and 8 from J, leaving 16 bases between them. Germline V gene sequence: CDR1 KGHSH, CDR2 LQKENI.

V and J are TRBV9 and TRBJ2-1; 8 positions match TRBD2. Per the germline V gene, CDR1 is SGDLS and CDR2 is YYNGEE. V was clipped by 0 bases and J by 4 bases; unmatched bases: 6. This CDR3 region has 16 residues. CDR3 sequence: CASSVGPGGGYNEQFF. The CDR3 DNA reads as TGTGCCAGCAGCGTAGGGCCCGGCGGGGGGTACAATGAGCAGTTCTTC.

The V gene is TRBV10-3, the J gene TRBJ2-7, with D unresolved. The germline CDR1 and CDR2 sequences are ENHRY and SYGVKD. The V end was cut by 3 bases, the J end by 0 bases, with 9 bases between. CDR3 size: 14 residues. In DNA, the CDR3 is TGTGCCATCAGTGAACGCGGCAGCTCCTACGAGCAGTACTTC. Its protein is CAISERGSSYEQYF.

In its sample, this clone was seen a few times. V gene TRBV5-6 combines with J gene TRBJ1-2; 8 bases map to TRBD1. Per the germline V gene, CDR1 is SGHDT and CDR2 is YYEEEE. The CDR3 runs to 13 residues. V was pared by 3 bases and J by 4 bases, with 2 bases of the junction left unmatched. The CDR3 sequence: CASSYDRGYGYTF. The CDR3 nucleotides read TGTGCCAGCAGCTACGACAGGGGCTATGGCTACACCTTC.

This chain uses TRBV4-1 with TRBJ2-5; D remains unclear. The CDR3 totals 14 residues. Trimming stripped 7 bases from V and 2 bases from J, with 14 bases between. The germline gives CDR1 MGHRA, CDR2 YSYEKL. CDR3 region: CASKSSPGQETQYF. CDR3 nucleotide sequence: TGCGCCAGCAAGAGTTCACCAGGTCAAGAGACCCAGTACTTC.

The chain carries TRBV9 and TRBJ2-5, with D unresolved. V dropped 3 bases and J dropped 3 bases, with 3 bases sitting between them. CDR3 size: 11 residues. Germline V gene sequence: CDR1 SGDLS, CDR2 YYNGEE. The CDR3 sequence: CASSAEETQYF. CDR3 DNA: TGTGCCAGCAGCGCCGAAGAGACCCAGTACTTC. Based on the CDR3 plus reference TRBV9 and TRBJ2-5, the full variable domain is DSGVTQTPKHLITATGQRVTLRCSPRSGDLSVYWYQQSLDQGLQFLIQYYNGEERAKGNILERFSAQQFPDLHSELNLSSLELGDSALYFCASSAEETQYFGPGTRLLVL.

V usage is TRBV7-2 and J usage is TRBJ2-7; possibly TRBD1 or TRBD2 for D (5 bases each). The ends were cut back, 4 bases at V and 5 bases at J, with 15 bases in the middle. The CDR3 totals 14 residues. In germline, CDR1 is SGHTA, CDR2 FQGNSA. CDR3 amino acids: CASSSSGPLDEQYF. For the CDR3, the DNA is TGTGCCAGCAGCTCTTCGGGACCGCTCGACGAGCAGTACTTC.

V and J are TRBV2 and TRBJ2-4; tentative D call: TRBD1 (5 bases). Trimming took 10 bases from V and 2 from J, leaving 21 bases between them. The CDR3 loop spans 16 amino acids. CDR1 is SNHLY, CDR2 FYNNEI, per germline. The CDR3 spells CAINGRQGITKNIQYF. The CDR3 nucleotides are TGTGCCATCAACGGTCGGCAGGGAATCACCAAAAACATTCAGTACTTC.

This clone was counted once. The chain combines TRBV5-4 with TRBJ1-3; possibly TRBD1 for D (5 bases). V lost 4 bases, J lost 0 bases, and 17 bases lay in between. The germline V gene encodes CDR1 SGHNT and CDR2 YYREEE (reference sequence). CDR3 size: 17 residues. The CDR3: CASSPGGTRSSGNTIYF. CDR3 sequence (DNA): TGTGCCAGCAGCCCGGGGGGGACCAGGAGCTCTGGAAACACCATATATTTT.